These T cell receptor beta chains were read from a single sample in a study of T cell changes during pregnancy in multiple sclerosis. Only in-frame clones appear in the TCRdb table, and some are missing; sequencing was by immunoSEQ multiplex PCR. The table includes about 75,000 clones, 94% detected once. Sample: CD4+ T cells from peripheral blood mononuclear cells, taken after pregnancy. The receptor set was obtained from a female donor with multiple sclerosis, enrolled in a pregnancy study. Both conserved end residues are part of each CDR3. A D gene is named only where the DNA matches it firmly. Clone size, where shown, is once, few, many, or a class for clones that have expanded.

D	size	V	J	DNA	CDR3
-	-	TRBV5-8	TRBJ1-5	TGTGCCAGCAGCTTGTGGGAGATTAGCAATCAGCCCCAGCATTTT	CASSLWEISNQPQHF
TRBD1	-	TRBV30	TRBJ1-6	TGTGCCTGGAGTCCCGGGACAGGGAGAAGTTCACCCCTCCACTTT	CAWSPGTGRSSPLHF
-	-	TRBV5-6	TRBJ2-2	TGTGCCAGCAGCTCGACAGGAAACACCGGGGAGCTGTTTTTT	CASSSTGNTGELFF
TRBD2	-	TRBV10-3	TRBJ2-3	TGTGCCATCAAGACCGGGACTAGCAGGATGGATACGCAGTATTTT	CAIKTGTSRMDTQYF
TRBD1	-	TRBV5-1	TRBJ1-2	TGCGCCAGCAGCTCGGGACAGGGCGTTGGCTACACCTTC	CASSSGQGVGYTF
-	-	TRBV11-2	TRBJ2-7	TGTGCCAGCAGCTTAGGTACAGGTGGGACCTACGAGCAGTACTTC	CASSLGTGGTYEQYF
TRBD1	once	TRBV11-2	TRBJ2-7	TGTGCCAGCAGCACCCGGACAGGGGGATACTTCTACGAGCAGTACTTC	CASSTRTGGYFYEQYF
-	-	TRBV2	TRBJ2-7	TGTGCCAGCCACAATACCTACGAGCAGTACTTC	CASHNTYEQYF
-	-	TRBV28	TRBJ2-5	TGTGCCAGCAGTTCAGTTAAAGAGACCCAGTACTTC	CASSSVKETQYF
TRBD1	-	TRBV28	TRBJ1-1	TGTGCCAGCATGACAGGGGGCGCGGACACTGAAGCTTTCTTT	CASMTGGADTEAFF
-	-	TRBV28	TRBJ1-4	TGTGCCAGCAGAGTATCCCCTTCCCTCGGTGAAAAACTGTTTTTT	CASRVSPSLGEKLFF
TRBD2	-	TRBV28	TRBJ2-3	TGTGCCAGCAGTCCTAAACGACTAGCGGGACACACAGATACGCAGTATTTT	CASSPKRLAGHTDTQYF
-	-	TRBV29-1	TRBJ2-6	TGCAGCGTTGAAACAGATATCAACTCTGGGGCCAACGTCCTGACTTTC	CSVETDINSGANVLTF
-	-	TRBV5-1	TRBJ2-4	TGCGCCAGCAGCTCCAGGCCGAATCGAGCCAAAAACATTCAGTACTTC	CASSSRPNRAKNIQYF
-	-	TRBV5-4	TRBJ1-5	TGTGCCAGCAGCTTGGCCGTCAGGGGTATTAACAGCAATCAGCCCCAGCATTTT	CASSLAVRGINSNQPQHF
-	-	TRBV7-9	TRBJ2-7	TGTGCCAGCAGCTTATCTGGCGGGACCTCGGAGTACTACGAGCAGTACTTC	CASSLSGGTSEYYEQYF
TRBD1	-	TRBV7-9	TRBJ1-1	TGTGCCAGCAGCCATGACAGGGGCCGACAGGGTACTGAAGCTTTCTTT	CASSHDRGRQGTEAFF
TRBD1	-	TRBV4-1	TRBJ1-1	TGCGCCAGCAGCCAGCTAACAGGGGGCTACACTGAAGCTTTCTTT	CASSQLTGGYTEAFF
TRBD1	-	TRBV9	TRBJ1-2	TGTGCCAGCAGCGTGACAGGGGGTGGTGGCTACACCTTC	CASSVTGGGGYTF
-	once	TRBV28	TRBJ1-5	TGTGCCAGCAGTTTGGCAGGGGATGGTCAGCCCCAGCATTTT	CASSLAGDGQPQHF
-	once	TRBV7-2	TRBJ2-1	TGTGCCAGCAGCTTAGAGGGGACTGTACCCTACAATGAGCAGTTCTTC	CASSLEGTVPYNEQFF
-	-	TRBV28	TRBJ2-3	TGTGCCAGCACTCCCTCTGGGGGGACAGATACGCAGTATTTT	CASTPSGGTDTQYF
TRBD1	once	TRBV7-2	TRBJ2-7	TGTGCCAGCGACTCCGGGACAGGGGTGTACGAGCAGTACTTC	CASDSGTGVYEQYF
TRBD1	-	TRBV27	TRBJ1-6	TGTGCCAGCACTCGACAGGGGCGAGATTCACCCCTCCACTTT	CASTRQGRDSPLHF
TRBD1	-	TRBV5-4	TRBJ1-2	TGTGCCAGCAGCCCTCTGGGACAGGGAAACCTACATGGCTACACCTTC	CASSPLGQGNLHGYTF
-	few	TRBV5-1	TRBJ1-1	TGCGCCAGCAGCTTTGGGCAGGGCCTCGAAGCTTTCTTT	CASSFGQGLEAFF
TRBD1	-	TRBV5-6	TRBJ2-7	TGTGCCAGCAGCTTGGAAGCTAGGGACAGGGAGCAGTACTTC	CASSLEARDREQYF
TRBD2	-	TRBV29-1	TRBJ2-1	TGCAGCGTTGCAAGCGGGAGGGCCAATTACAATGAGCAGTTCTTC	CSVASGRANYNEQFF
TRBD1	-	TRBV28	TRBJ1-5	TGTGCCAGCAGTCCCCTTGGACAGGCCGGCAATCAGCCCCAGCATTTT	CASSPLGQAGNQPQHF
-	-	TRBV30	TRBJ2-7	TGTGCCTGGAGTGTACGAGGGGGGGCCAGGGCCAACGAGCAGTACTTC	CAWSVRGGARANEQYF
-	once	TRBV5-1	TRBJ1-1	TGCGCCAGCAGCTCCCTGGGAGGGGCGGGGAACACTGAAGCTTTCTTT	CASSSLGGAGNTEAFF
TRBD2	-	TRBV4-2	TRBJ2-3	TGTGCCAGCAGCCTCGGGAGGGCTGATTCTGATACGCAGTATTTT	CASSLGRADSDTQYF
-	-	TRBV15	TRBJ2-2	TGTGCCACCAGCAGGGCTTCAAACAGGGTGGGGGGGGAGCTGTTTTTT	CATSRASNRVGGELFF
-	-	TRBV11-2	TRBJ2-5	TGTGCCAGCAGCTCTAGAGGAGGGACCGTGTTAAGGGAGACCCAGTACTTC	CASSSRGGTVLRETQYF
-	-	TRBV15	TRBJ1-5	TGTGCCACCAGCAGAGATATCAGGAGCAATCAGCCCCAGCATTTT	CATSRDIRSNQPQHF
-	-	TRBV4-2	TRBJ2-1	TGTGCCAGCAGCCATTCCCCGAGGGATGAGCAGTTCTTC	CASSHSPRDEQFF
-	-	TRBV29-1	TRBJ1-2	TGCAGCGCAATGTCTAACTATGGCTACACCTTC	CSAMSNYGYTF
TRBD2	-	TRBV19	TRBJ2-3	TGTGCCAGTAGTACGGGGGTGTCTGCGGGAGTGTCGGATACGCAGTATTTT	CASSTGVSAGVSDTQYF
TRBD2	-	TRBV5-4	TRBJ2-1	TGTGCCAGCAGCTTGGGACTAGCGGGAGGACCCGACAATGAGCAGTTCTTC	CASSLGLAGGPDNEQFF
TRBD1	-	TRBV7-2	TRBJ2-7	TGTGCCAGCAGCTTAATGCTTGGACAGGGCTACGAGCAGTACTTC	CASSLMLGQGYEQYF
-	-	TRBV13	TRBJ2-5	TGTGCCAGCAGGGTGCAGGGGTGGCAGACCCAGTACTTC	CASRVQGWQTQYF
-	-	TRBV2	TRBJ1-4	TGTGCCAGCAGTGAGCGGGCACGGGGAAAACTGTTTTTT	CASSERARGKLFF
TRBD1	-	TRBV5-4	TRBJ2-3	TGTGCCAGCAGCTTGGACAGGGGGAAAACAGATACGCAGTATTTT	CASSLDRGKTDTQYF
-	-	TRBV7-2	TRBJ2-7	TGTGCCAGCAGCCGAACAGGGTTCGAGCAGTACTTC	CASSRTGFEQYF
-	-	TRBV6-5	TRBJ2-1	TGTGCCAGCAGTTACTCGCCTCCGAGCTCCTACAATGAGCAGTTCTTC	CASSYSPPSSYNEQFF
TRBD1	-	TRBV28	TRBJ2-1	TGTGCCAGCACCGGGACAGGGATATTCTACAATGAGCAGTTCTTC	CASTGTGIFYNEQFF
TRBD2	-	TRBV28	TRBJ2-1	TGTGCCAGCAGCCCGCTAGCGGGAGGGCCCCTCACTGAGCAGTTCTTC	CASSPLAGGPLTEQFF
-	-	TRBV9	TRBJ2-5	TGTGCCAGCAGCGTAACACCTTTGGAGACCCAGTACTTC	CASSVTPLETQYF
TRBD2	-	TRBV25-1	TRBJ2-1	TGTGCCAGCAGTGAATCGGCGGGACTAGGAGATGAGCAGTTCTTC	CASSESAGLGDEQFF
TRBD2	once	TRBV9	TRBJ2-7	TGTGCCAGCAGCGTAGGACTAGCGGGGTACGAGCAGTACTTC	CASSVGLAGYEQYF
TRBD2	once	TRBV6-5	TRBJ2-3	TGTGCCAGCAGGGCTAGCGGGGGCTACACAGATACGCAGTATTTT	CASRASGGYTDTQYF
TRBD2	-	TRBV14	TRBJ2-1	TGTGCCAGCAGCCAATTCACTAGCGGGCACAATGAGCAGTTCTTC	CASSQFTSGHNEQFF
TRBD1	-	TRBV29-1	TRBJ2-3	TGCAGCGTCAAGGGGGCTTTAACAGATACGCAGTATTTT	CSVKGALTDTQYF
-	-	TRBV6-1	TRBJ1-2	TGTGCCAGCATTCTTGAACAGGGCGGTGGCTACACCTTC	CASILEQGGGYTF
-	-	TRBV4-1	TRBJ2-2	TGCGCCAGCAGCCAAGCGGGAGTCGGGGAGCTGTTTTTT	CASSQAGVGELFF
-	-	TRBV5-8	TRBJ2-1	TGTGCCAGCAGCTTGGTGTCGTCGAGATACAATGAGCAGTTCTTC	CASSLVSSRYNEQFF
-	-	TRBV5-1	TRBJ2-1	TGCGCCAGCAGCTTGACTAGCTGGAATGAGCAGTTCTTC	CASSLTSWNEQFF